This entry concerns a single TCR beta chain. Germline CDR1 reads ENHRY; CDR2 reads SYGVKD. The CDR3 covers 15 residues. V lost 3 bases, J lost 4 bases, and 6 bases stayed unmatched. This entry belongs to a study of identical twins. TCRdb called the 5' RACE reads again in MiXCR, with one record for every CDR3 protein. The sample has approximately 260,000 distinct CDR3 sequences, about 9% seen once; the top ten hold 3% to 3.5%. The same data also went into a second study, on yellow fever vaccine responses in identical twins.

The chain uses TRBV10-3 and TRBJ2-1, with 7 bases aligning to TRBD2. The sequenced sample consisted of CD8+ T cells sorted from blood. This sequence was found in a woman younger than 35 in good health. The DNA of the CDR3 is TGTGCCATCAGTGATCTGGTTAGCGGGTACAATGAGCAGTTCTTC. Protein: CAISDLVSGYNEQFF.